The T cell receptor (beta chain) described here comes from a study of T cell responses to AZD1222 COVID-19 vaccine. Notes on this clone: What it recognizes is unknown.

Clones were read by immunoSEQ multiplex PCR, and TCRdb kept only the in-frame ones, dropping some. The sample holds tens of thousands of clones, approximately 85% seen once. General study findings and limits: Donors skewed white British and female; clonal diversity was possibly underestimated. Spike-specific TCR breadth and depth both grew after two AZD1222 doses. Baseline serostatus was positive in only 5 to 7 AZD1222 recipients. Repertoires were obtained only post-peak T cell response.

The CDR3 has 14 amino acids. V shed 0 bases and J shed 6 bases, with 7 bases lying between them. CDR1 SGDLS and CDR2 YYNGEE come from the germline V gene. The sequences come from peripheral blood, collected 28 days after the second AZD1222 dose. The source of this sequence is an adult who received the AZD1222 COVID-19 vaccine. V and J are TRBV9 and TRBJ1-6, with D perhaps TRBD1 (5 bases). CDR3 amino acids: CASSVGGVNSPLHF. In DNA, the CDR3 is TGTGCCAGCAGCGTAGGGGGCGTTAATTCACCCCTCCACTTT.